This T cell receptor (beta chain) stems from a study of blood T cell repertoires in COVID-19. For the study at large: Samples came from the United States, Italy and Spain, spanning acute and convalescent COVID-19. PBMCs, B-cell-depleted T cells, or T cells provided the cDNA or gDNA that made up the material.

The CDR3 has 17 residues. V shed 1 base, J shed 5 bases, and the junction held 10 bases outside the gene matches. Germline V CDR1 and CDR2: MNHEY, SMNVEV (reference sequence). Participants, about 18 to 90 years old, spanned fewer than 30 US areas. Source study methods: Amplification of reference gene primers was used by the study to estimate nucleated cell counts. Method: immunoSEQ multiplex PCR; TCRdb's copy keeps in-frame clones and lacks some. V and J calls and clone size follow that table, whereas D and trimming were derived from the DNA. The table shows about 170,000 clones, with approximately 80% occurring only once.

The origin of this receptor is a man aged 50-60 years who had recovered from COVID-19. Input material: PBMCs or T cells enriched from blood (not recorded which). The chain joins TRBV27 to TRBJ2-2, with 7 bases aligning to TRBD1. CDR3 sequence: CASSLFPGRGQTGELFF. CDR3 in DNA: TGTGCCAGCAGTTTATTCCCTGGTAGGGGGCAGACCGGGGAGCTGTTTTTT.